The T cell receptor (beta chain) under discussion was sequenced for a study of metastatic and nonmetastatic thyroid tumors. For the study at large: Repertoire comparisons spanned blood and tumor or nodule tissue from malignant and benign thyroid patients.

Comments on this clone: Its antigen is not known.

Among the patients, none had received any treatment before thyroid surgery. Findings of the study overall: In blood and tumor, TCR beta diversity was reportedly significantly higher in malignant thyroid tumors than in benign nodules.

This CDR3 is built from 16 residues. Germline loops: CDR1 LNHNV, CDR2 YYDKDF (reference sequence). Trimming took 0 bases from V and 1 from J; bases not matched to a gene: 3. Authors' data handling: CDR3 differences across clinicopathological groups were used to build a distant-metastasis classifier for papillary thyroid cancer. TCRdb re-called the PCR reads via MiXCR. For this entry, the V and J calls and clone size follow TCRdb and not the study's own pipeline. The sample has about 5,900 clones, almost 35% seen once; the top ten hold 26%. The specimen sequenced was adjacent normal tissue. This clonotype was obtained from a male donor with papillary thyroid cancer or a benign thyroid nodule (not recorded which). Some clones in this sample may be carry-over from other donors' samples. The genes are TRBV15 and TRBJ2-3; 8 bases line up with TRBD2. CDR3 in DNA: TGTGCCACCAGCAGAGATCGAGCGGGAGGCACAGATACGCAGTATTTT. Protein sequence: CATSRDRAGGTDTQYF.